The clone carrying this TCR beta chain has just one count. An end of the junction does not agree with germline; a read error may underlie this. This sample is part of a study of blood T cell repertoires in COVID-19. Study-level information: Sites across the United States, Italy and Spain contributed samples from acute and convalescent COVID-19. PBMCs, B-cell-depleted T cells, or T cells provided the cDNA or gDNA that made up the material.

Source study methods: Nucleated cell number was recorded as an estimate derived from reference gene primer amplification. Repertoires were generated with immunoSEQ multiplex PCR, while TCRdb's copy carries only in-frame clones and drops some. That table gives V, J and clone size, and the DNA gave D and trimming. The table shows 200,000 to 250,000 clones, with 88% occurring only once. Germline CDR1 is KGHDR and CDR2 is SFDVKD. The CDR3 length is 18 residues. Sequences were obtained from peripheral blood. The chain combines TRBV24-1 with TRBJ2-7, with 12 bases matching TRBD2. This sequence originates from a woman aged 60-75 years with acute or convalescent COVID-19. Here the CDR3 DNA reads TGTGCCACCAGTGATTTGGGCCCTAGCGGGAGGGCCTCCGACGAGCAGTACTTC. This sequence encodes CATSDLGPSGRASDEQYF.